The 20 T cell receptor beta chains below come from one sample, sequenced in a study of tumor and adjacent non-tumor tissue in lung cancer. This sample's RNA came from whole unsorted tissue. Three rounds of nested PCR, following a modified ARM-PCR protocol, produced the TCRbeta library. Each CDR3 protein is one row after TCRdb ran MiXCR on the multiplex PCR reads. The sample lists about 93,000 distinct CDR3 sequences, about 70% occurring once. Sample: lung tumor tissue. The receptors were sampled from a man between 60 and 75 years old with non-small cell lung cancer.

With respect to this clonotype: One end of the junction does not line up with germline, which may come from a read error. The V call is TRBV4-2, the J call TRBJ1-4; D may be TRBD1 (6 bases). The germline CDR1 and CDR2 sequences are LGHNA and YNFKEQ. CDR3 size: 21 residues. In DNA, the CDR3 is TGTGCCAGCAGTCAAGATCGACTGGGGACACGCGCGGGGAGTACTAATGAAAAACTGTTTTTT. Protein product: CASSQDRLGTRAGSTNEKLFF.

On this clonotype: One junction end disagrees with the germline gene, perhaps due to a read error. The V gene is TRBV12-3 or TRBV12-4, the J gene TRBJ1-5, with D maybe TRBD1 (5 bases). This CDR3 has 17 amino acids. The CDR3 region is CARSLILDTYSNQPQHF. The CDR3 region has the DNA TGTGCCAGGAGTTTAATATTGGACACCTATAGCAATCAGCCCCAACATTTT.

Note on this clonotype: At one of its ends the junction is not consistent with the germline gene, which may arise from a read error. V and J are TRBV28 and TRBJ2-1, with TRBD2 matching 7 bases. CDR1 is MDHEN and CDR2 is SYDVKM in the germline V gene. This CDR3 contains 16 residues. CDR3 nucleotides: TGTGCCAGCAGTCTTTGCACTAGCGCCACACACAACGAGCAGTTCTTC. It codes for CASSLCTSATHNEQFF. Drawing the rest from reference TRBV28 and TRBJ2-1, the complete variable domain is DVKVTQSSRYLVKRTGEKVFLECVQDMDHENMFWYRQDPGLGLRLIYFSYDVKMKEKGDIPEGYSVSREKKERFSLILESASTNQTSMYLCASSLCTSATHNEQFFGPGTRLTVL.

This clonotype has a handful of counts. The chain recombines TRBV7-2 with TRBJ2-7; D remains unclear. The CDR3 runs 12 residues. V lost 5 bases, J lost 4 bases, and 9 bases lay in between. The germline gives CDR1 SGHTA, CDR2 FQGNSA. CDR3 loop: CASSGVNYEQYF. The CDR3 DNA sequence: TGTGCCAGCAGCGGGGTCAATTACGAGCAGTACTTC.

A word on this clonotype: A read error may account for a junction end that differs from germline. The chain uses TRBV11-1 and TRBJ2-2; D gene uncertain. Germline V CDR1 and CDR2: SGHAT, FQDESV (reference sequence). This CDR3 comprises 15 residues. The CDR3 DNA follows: TGTGCCAGCAGCTTATTAGGCAAGGGCGTCTTGGAGCTATTTTTT. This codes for CASSLLGKGVLELFF.

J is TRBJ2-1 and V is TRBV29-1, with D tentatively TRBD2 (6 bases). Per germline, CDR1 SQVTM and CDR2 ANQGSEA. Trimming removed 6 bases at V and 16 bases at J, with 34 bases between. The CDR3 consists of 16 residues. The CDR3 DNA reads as TGCAGCGTCGCTACTAGCACGCCCGGCTACTTCAATGAACATTTCTTC. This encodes CSVATSTPGYFNEHFF.

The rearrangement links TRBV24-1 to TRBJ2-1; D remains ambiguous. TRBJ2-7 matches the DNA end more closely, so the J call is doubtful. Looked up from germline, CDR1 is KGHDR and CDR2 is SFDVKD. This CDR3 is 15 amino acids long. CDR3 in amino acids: CATSDPRTPRNEQYF. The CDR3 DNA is TGTGCCACCAGTGATCCCCGGACCCCTCGGAATGAGCAGTACTTC.

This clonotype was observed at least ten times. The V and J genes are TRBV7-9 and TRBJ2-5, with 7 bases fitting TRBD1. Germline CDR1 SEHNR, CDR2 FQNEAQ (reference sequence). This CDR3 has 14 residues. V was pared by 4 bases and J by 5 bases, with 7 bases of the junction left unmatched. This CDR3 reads CASSSTGVYETQYF. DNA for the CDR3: TGTGCCAGCAGCTCAACAGGGGTCTATGAGACCCAGTACTTC.

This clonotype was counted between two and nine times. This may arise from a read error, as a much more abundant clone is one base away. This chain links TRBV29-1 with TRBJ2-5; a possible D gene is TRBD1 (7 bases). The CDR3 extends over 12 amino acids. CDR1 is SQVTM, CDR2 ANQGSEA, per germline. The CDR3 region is CGMDRTGVTQYF. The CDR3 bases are TGCGGTATGGACAGGACGGGAGTGACCCAGTACTTC.

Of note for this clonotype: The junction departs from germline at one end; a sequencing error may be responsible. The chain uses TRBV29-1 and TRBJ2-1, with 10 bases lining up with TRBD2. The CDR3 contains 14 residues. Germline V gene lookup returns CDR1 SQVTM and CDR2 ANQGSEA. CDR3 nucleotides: TGCAGCACGGGACTAGCGACACTTGGCAATGAGCAGTTATTC. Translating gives CSTGLATLGNEQLF.

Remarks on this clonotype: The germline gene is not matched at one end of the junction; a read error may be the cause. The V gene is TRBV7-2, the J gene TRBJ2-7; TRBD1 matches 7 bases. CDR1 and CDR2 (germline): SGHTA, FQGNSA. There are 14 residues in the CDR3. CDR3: CSSSLGQALYEQYF. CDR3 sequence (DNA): TGTTCCAGCAGCCTTGGACAGGCGCTGTACGAGCAGTACTTC.

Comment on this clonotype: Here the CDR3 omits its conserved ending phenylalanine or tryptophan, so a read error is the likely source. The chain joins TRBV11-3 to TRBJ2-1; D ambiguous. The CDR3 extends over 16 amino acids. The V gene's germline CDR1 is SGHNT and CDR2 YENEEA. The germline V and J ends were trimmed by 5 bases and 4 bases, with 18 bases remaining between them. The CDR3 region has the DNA TGTGCCAGCAGCCTCGCCCGGAGAAGCTCTTACAATGAGCAGTTCTGC. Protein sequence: CASSLARRSSYNEQFC.

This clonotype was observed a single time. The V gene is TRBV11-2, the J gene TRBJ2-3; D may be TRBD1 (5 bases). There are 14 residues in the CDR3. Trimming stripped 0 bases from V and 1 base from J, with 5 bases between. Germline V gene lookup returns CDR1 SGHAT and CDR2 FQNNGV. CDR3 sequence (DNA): TGTGCCAGCAGCTTAGAAGGGGGCACAGATACGCAGTATTTT. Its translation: CASSLEGGTDTQYF.

The CDR3 sequence: CARRAPGHRRPLHF. Written as DNA, the CDR3 is TGTGCCAGAAGAGCGCCGGGGCACAGGCGGCCCCTCCACTTT. The chain combines TRBV12-3 or TRBV12-4 with TRBJ1-6; tentative D call: TRBD1 (5 bases). This CDR3 is 14 amino acids long. V was cut by 9 bases and J by 13 bases, with 22 bases left in between.

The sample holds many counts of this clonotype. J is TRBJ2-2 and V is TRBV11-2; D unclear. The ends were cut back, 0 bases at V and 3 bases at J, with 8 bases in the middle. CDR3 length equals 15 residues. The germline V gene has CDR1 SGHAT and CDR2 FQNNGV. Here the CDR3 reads CASSLEFGYTGELFF. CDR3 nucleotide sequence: TGTGCCAGCAGCTTAGAATTCGGCTACACCGGGGAGCTGTTTTTT.

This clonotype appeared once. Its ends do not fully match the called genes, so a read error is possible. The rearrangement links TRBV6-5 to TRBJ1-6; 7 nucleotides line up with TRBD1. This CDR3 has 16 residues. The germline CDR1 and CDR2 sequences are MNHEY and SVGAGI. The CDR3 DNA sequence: TGTGCCAGCAGTTACGGGGCGGGGACAGATAATTCCCCCCTCCACTTT. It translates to CASSYGAGTDNSPLHF.

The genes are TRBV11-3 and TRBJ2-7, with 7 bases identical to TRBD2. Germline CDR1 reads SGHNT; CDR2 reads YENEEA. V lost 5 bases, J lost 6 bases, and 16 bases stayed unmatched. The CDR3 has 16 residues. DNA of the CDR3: TGTGCCAGCAGCCTGGGGAGGACTAGGCGCTTCCCCGAGCAGTACTTC. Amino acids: CASSLGRTRRFPEQYF.

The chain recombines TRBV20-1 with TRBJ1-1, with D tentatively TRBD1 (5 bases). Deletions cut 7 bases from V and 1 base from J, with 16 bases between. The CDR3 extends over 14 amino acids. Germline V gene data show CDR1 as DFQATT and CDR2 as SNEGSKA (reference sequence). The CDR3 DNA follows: TGCAGTGACAGACCTTGGGGGGAGAACACTGAAGCTTTCTTT. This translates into CSDRPWGENTEAFF.

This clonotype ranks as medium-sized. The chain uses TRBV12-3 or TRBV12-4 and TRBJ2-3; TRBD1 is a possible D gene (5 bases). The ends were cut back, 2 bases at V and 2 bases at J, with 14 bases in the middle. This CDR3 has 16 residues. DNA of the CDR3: TGTGCCAGCAGTTTACTCAAAGGGGCCTCCACAGATACGCAGTATTTT. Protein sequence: CASSLLKGASTDTQYF.

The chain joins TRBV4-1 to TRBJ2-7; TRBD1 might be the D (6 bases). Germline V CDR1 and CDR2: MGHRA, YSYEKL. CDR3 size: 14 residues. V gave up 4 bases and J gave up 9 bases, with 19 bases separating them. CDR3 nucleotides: TGCGCCAGCAGCCCACAGACAGGACTCTATGTGCAGTACTTC. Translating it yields CASSPQTGLYVQYF.